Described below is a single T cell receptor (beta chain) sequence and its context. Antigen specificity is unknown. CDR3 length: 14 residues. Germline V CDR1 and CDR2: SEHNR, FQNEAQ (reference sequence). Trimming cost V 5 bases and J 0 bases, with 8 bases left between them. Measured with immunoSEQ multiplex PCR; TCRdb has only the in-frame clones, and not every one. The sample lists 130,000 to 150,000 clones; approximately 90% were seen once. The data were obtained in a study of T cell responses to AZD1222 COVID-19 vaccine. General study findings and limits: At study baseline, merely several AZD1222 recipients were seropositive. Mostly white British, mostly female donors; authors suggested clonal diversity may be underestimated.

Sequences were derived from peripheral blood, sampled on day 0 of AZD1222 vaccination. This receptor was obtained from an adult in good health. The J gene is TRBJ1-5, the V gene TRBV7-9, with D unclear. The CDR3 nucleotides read TGTGCCAGCAGCGTGCGGGGTAGCAATCAGCCCCAGCATTTT. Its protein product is CASSVRGSNQPQHF.